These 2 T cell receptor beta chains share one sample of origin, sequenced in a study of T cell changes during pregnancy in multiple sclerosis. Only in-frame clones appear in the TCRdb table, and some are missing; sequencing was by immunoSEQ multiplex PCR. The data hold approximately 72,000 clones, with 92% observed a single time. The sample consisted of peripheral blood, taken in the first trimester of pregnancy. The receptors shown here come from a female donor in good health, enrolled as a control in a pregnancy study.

The CDR3 reads CSVGGTGVTYEQYF. In DNA, the CDR3 is TGCAGCGTTGGCGGGACAGGGGTAACCTACGAGCAGTACTTC. The rearrangement links TRBV29-1 to TRBJ2-7; 10 bases line up with TRBD1. Germline CDR1 and CDR2: SQVTM and ANQGSEA. The J segment lost 2 bases and the V segment lost 4 bases, leaving 5 bases of the junction unmatched. The CDR3 runs to 14 residues.

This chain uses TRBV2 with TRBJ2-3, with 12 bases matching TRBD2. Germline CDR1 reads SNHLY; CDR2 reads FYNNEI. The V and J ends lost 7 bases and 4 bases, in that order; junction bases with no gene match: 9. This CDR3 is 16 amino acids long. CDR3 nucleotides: TGTGCCAGCATTCTAGCGGGAGGGCACTTCGCAGATACGCAGTATTTT. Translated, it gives CASILAGGHFADTQYF.